This T cell receptor beta chain was recovered during a study of T cells after yellow fever vaccination. TCRdb re-called the 5' RACE reads with MiXCR, one entry per CDR3 protein. The sample contains some 320,000 distinct CDR3 sequences, roughly 8.7% of which appear only once. This CDR3 has 14 amino acids. Germline V CDR1 and CDR2: SGHRS, YFSETQ. Trimming left V 0 bases short and J 1 base short, with 5 bases between. The sequence derives from a man aged 18 to 35 who received the YFV17D yellow fever vaccine. Sample: PBMCs, taken on the day of the first yellow fever vaccination. The chain uses TRBV5-1 and TRBJ1-3; D gene ambiguous. The DNA of the CDR3 is TGCGCCAGCAGCTTGGACCGTTCTGGAAACACCATATATTTT. The encoded protein is CASSLDRSGNTIYF.